Many counts were recorded for the clone carrying this T cell receptor beta chain. No antigen is known for it. Amplified TCR beta CDR3 regions derived from RNA transcripts. First-round RT-PCR with HTBI primers amplified the TCR CDR3 region. TCRdb ran MiXCR on the multiplex PCR reads and lists one entry per CDR3 protein. The table records some 180,000 distinct CDR3 sequences, about a sixth of them present only once. The sample is drawn from a study of T cells in Graves' hyperthyroidism and ophthalmopathy. Whole-study results and caveats: In blood, most of the thyroid clonotypes expanded above 0.001 were also present.

Over 18 months, lack of ophthalmopathy progression marked Graves' hyperthyroidism as stable. V lost 1 base, J lost 7 bases, and 3 bases stayed unmatched. The CDR3 spans 14 residues. The sample consisted of blood. The chain uses TRBV12-3 or TRBV12-4 and TRBJ1-4, with TRBD1 matching over 7 bases. The TCR was taken from a woman aged 45-65 years with Graves' hyperthyroidism. DNA for the CDR3: TGTGCCAGCAGTTTAGGCAGGGGGATTGAAAAACTGTTTTTT. This encodes CASSLGRGIEKLFF.